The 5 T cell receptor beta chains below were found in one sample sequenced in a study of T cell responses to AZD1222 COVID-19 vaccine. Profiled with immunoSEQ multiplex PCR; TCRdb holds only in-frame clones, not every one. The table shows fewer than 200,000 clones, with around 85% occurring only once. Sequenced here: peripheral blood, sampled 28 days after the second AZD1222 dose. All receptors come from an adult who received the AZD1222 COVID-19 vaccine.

The CDR3 region is CASSETGVHYGYTF. The CDR3 bases are TGTGCCAGCAGTGAAACCGGGGTTCACTATGGCTACACCTTC. J is TRBJ1-2 and V is TRBV2, with D hard to call. V lost 2 bases to trimming and J lost 3 bases, with 10 bases between them. The CDR3 spans 14 residues. Germline V lookup: CDR1 SNHLY, CDR2 FYNNEI.

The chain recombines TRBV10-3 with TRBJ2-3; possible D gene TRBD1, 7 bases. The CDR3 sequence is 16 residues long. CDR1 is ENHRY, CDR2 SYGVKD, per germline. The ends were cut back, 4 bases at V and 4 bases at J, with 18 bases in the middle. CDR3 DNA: TGTGCCATCAGTGTTAGCGGTAACCAGGGGGCAGATACGCAGTATTTT. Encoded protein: CAISVSGNQGADTQYF.

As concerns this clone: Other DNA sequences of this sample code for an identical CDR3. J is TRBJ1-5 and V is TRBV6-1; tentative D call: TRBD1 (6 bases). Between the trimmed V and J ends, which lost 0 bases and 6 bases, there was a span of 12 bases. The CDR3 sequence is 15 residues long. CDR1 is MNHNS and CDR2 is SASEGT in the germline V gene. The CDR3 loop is CASSEALQGSQPQHF. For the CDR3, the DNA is TGTGCCAGCAGTGAAGCGCTGCAGGGGAGTCAGCCCCAGCATTTT.

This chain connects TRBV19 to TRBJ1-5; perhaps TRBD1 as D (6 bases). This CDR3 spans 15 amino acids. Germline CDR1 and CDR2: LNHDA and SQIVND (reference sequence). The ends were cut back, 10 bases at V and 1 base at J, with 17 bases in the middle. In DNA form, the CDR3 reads TGTGCCACCCGGTGGGGGGCTGGCAGCAATCAGCCCCAGCATTTT. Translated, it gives CATRWGAGSNQPQHF.

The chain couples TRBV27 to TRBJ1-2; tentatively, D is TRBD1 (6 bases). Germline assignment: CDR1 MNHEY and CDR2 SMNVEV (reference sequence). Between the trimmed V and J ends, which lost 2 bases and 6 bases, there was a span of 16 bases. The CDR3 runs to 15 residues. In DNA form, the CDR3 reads TGTGCCAGCAGTTTAAAGTTTGGGGGCCCCCATGGCTACACCTTC. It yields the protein CASSLKFGGPHGYTF.